Following are 27 T cell receptor beta chains from one sample sequenced in a study of T-cell memory formation after mild COVID-19. From the 5' RACE reads, TCRdb called clonotypes with MiXCR, one entry per CDR3 protein. Of a few hundred thousand distinct CDR3 sequences in the sample, around 15% were seen once. Input material: PBMCs or a T cell subset sorted from them (not recorded which). The receptors shown here come from a man aged 18 to 29 who had mild COVID-19 (a few samples of this study predate the infection). Cell type and time point are not known.

The chain links TRBV5-1 to TRBJ1-1, with TRBD1 identical over 8 bases. Germline V gene data show CDR1 as SGHRS and CDR2 as YFSETQ. The V gene end was trimmed by 4 bases and the J gene end by 11 bases; junction bases not matched to a gene: 13. This CDR3 region has 14 residues. The CDR3 loop reads CASSVDGTGGSAFF. Written as DNA, the CDR3 is TGCGCCAGCAGCGTGGATGGGACAGGAGGTTCGGCTTTCTTT.

V usage is TRBV9 and J usage is TRBJ1-2; D not certain. Germline loops: CDR1 SGDLS, CDR2 YYNGEE. The V end lost 5 bases, the J end lost 2 bases, and 13 bases lay between the germline ends. The CDR3 loop spans 14 amino acids. CDR3 sequence (DNA): TGTGCCAGCAGTCCATGGAGGGTGAACTATGGCTACACCTTC. Translation: CASSPWRVNYGYTF.

This clonotype was recorded a few times. The chain recombines TRBV5-1 with TRBJ2-1, with 7 nucleotides matching TRBD2. Germline lookup yields CDR1 SGHRS and CDR2 YFSETQ. This CDR3 has 16 amino acids. The V and J ends lost 2 bases and 3 bases, in that order; junction bases with no gene match: 8. This CDR3 reads CASSFRVRGVYNEQFF. CDR3 sequence (DNA): TGCGCCAGCAGCTTTAGGGTTCGGGGGGTCTACAATGAGCAGTTCTTC.

The J gene is TRBJ2-7, the V gene TRBV20-1; no clear D gene. The germline V gene encodes CDR1 DFQATT and CDR2 SNEGSKA (reference sequence). V gave up 2 bases and J gave up 0 bases, with 8 bases separating them. The CDR3 length is 13 residues. The DNA for the CDR3 is TGCAGTGCTAGACTCAGAAGCTCCTACGAGCAGTACTTC. Residues: CSARLRSSYEQYF.

J is TRBJ1-4 and V is TRBV12-3 or TRBV12-4; D is undetermined. The V end was cut by 3 bases, the J end by 6 bases, with 5 bases between. The CDR3 covers 12 residues. CDR3 sequence (DNA): TGTGCCAGCAGTTTGCTGGATGAAAAACTGTTTTTT. Translated, it gives CASSLLDEKLFF.

This clonotype has more than one count but fewer than ten. This chain links TRBV9 with TRBJ2-5; TRBD1 might be the D (7 bases). Germline CDR1 SGDLS, CDR2 YYNGEE. V lost 4 bases and J lost 3, with 19 bases in between. There are 16 residues in the CDR3. CDR3 sequence (DNA): TGTGCCAGCAGCCGCACCCCCAGGGGGGACGAAGAGACCCAGTACTTC. This translates into CASSRTPRGDEETQYF. The variable domain in full, completed from reference TRBV9 and TRBJ2-5, reads DSGVTQTPKHLITATGQRVTLRCSPRSGDLSVYWYQQSLDQGLQFLIQYYNGEERAKGNILERFSAQQFPDLHSELNLSSLELGDSALYFCASSRTPRGDEETQYFGPGTRLLVL.

The chain is built from TRBV7-2 and TRBJ1-1; D perhaps matches TRBD1 (6 bases). Germline V CDR1 and CDR2: SGHTA, FQGNSA. This CDR3 has 15 amino acids. The ends were cut back, 2 bases at V and 4 bases at J, with 14 bases in the middle. This CDR3 is CASSLYGGLGTEAFF. For the CDR3, the DNA is TGTGCCAGCAGCTTATATGGGGGCTTGGGCACTGAAGCTTTCTTT.

This clonotype was picked up a small number of times. The genes are TRBV7-9 and TRBJ2-7; 9 bases map to TRBD1. Germline CDR1 SEHNR, CDR2 FQNEAQ (reference sequence). The CDR3 consists of 13 residues. The J segment lost 3 bases and the V segment lost 5 bases, leaving 2 bases of the junction unmatched. The CDR3 DNA sequence: TGTGCCAGCAGCGAGGACAGGGGCTACGAGCAGTACTTC. This encodes CASSEDRGYEQYF.

This chain uses TRBV7-6 with TRBJ2-3, with 11 bases matching TRBD2. CDR1 SGHVS and CDR2 FNYEAQ come from the germline V gene. The V and J ends lost 7 bases and 1 base, in that order; junction bases with no gene match: 4. This CDR3 is built from 15 residues. CDR3 amino acids: CASTLLAGGTDTQYF. DNA for the CDR3: TGTGCCAGCACCCTACTAGCGGGGGGCACAGATACGCAGTATTTT. Together with reference TRBV7-6 and TRBJ2-3, the CDR3 gives the full variable domain: GAGVSQSPRYKVTKRGQDVALRCDPISGHVSLYWYRQALGQGPEFLTYFNYEAQQDKSGLPNDRFSAERPEGSISTLTIQRTEQRDSAMYRCASTLLAGGTDTQYFGPGTRLTVL.

This clonotype was counted between two and nine times. The chain employs TRBV11-2 and TRBJ2-3; D not resolved. Trimming shortened V by 4 bases and J by 2 bases, and 7 bases separated the two germline ends. CDR3 length: 13 amino acids. Germline CDR1 reads SGHAT; CDR2 reads FQNNGV. The CDR3 DNA reads TGTGCCAGCAGCTCATTCAACACAGATACGCAGTATTTT. It codes for CASSSFNTDTQYF.

The rearrangement links TRBV12-3 or TRBV12-4 to TRBJ2-6, with a possible D match to TRBD2 (6 bases). With 3 bases removed from V and 2 bases from J, the gap between germline ends came to 8 bases. The CDR3 length is 15 residues. The CDR3 sequence is CASSLGTAGANVLTF. The CDR3, as DNA: TGTGCCAGCAGTTTGGGGACTGCTGGGGCCAACGTCCTGACTTTC.

This clonotype was counted between two and nine times. The gene calls are TRBV4-1 and TRBJ2-7; no reliable D call. The germline CDR1 and CDR2 sequences are MGHRA and YSYEKL. With 6 bases removed from V and 3 bases from J, the gap between germline ends came to 18 bases. CDR3 length equals 15 residues. The DNA of the CDR3 is TGCGCCAGCAGGCCCATCAACGTCGCCAGCTACGAGCAGTACTTC. It is translated as CASRPINVASYEQYF.

The V gene is TRBV12-3 or TRBV12-4, the J gene TRBJ1-1; TRBD1 is a possible D gene (5 bases). V was pared by 6 bases and J by 4 bases, with 15 bases between. The CDR3 length is 14 residues. CDR3 region: CASRLTGLGTEAFF. The CDR3 DNA follows: TGTGCCAGCAGGCTAACAGGTCTGGGCACTGAAGCTTTCTTT.

This chain connects TRBV7-3 to TRBJ2-3; D call uncertain. This CDR3 has 14 amino acids. The germline gives CDR1 SGHTA, CDR2 FQGTGA. V was pared by 3 bases and J by 2 bases, with 9 bases between. The CDR3 region is CASSLYPFTDTQYF. The DNA for the CDR3 is TGTGCCAGCAGCTTGTATCCCTTCACAGATACGCAGTATTTT. The variable domain in full, with the rest retrieved from reference TRBV7-3 and TRBJ2-3, is GAGVSQTPSNKVTEKGKYVELRCDPISGHTALYWYRQSLGQGPEFLIYFQGTGAADDSGLPNDRFFAVRPEGSVSTLKIQRTERGDSAVYLCASSLYPFTDTQYFGPGTRLTVL.

This clonotype appeared a few times. The genes are TRBV6-2 or TRBV6-3 and TRBJ2-2; 7 bases are a match to TRBD1. This CDR3 is 15 amino acids long. Germline V gene lookup returns CDR1 MNHEY and CDR2 SVGEGT. J lost 7 bases, V lost 6 bases, and 11 bases had no gene match. For the CDR3, the DNA is TGTGCCAGCAGAAACCACAGGGGCCAACGCGGGGAGCTGTTTTTT. This encodes CASRNHRGQRGELFF.

The J gene is TRBJ2-7, the V gene TRBV10-1; D uncertain. Trimming stripped 0 bases from V and 6 bases from J, with 9 bases between. The CDR3 totals 13 residues. From germline, CDR1 is WNHNN and CDR2 SYGVQD (reference sequence). The CDR3 sequence is CASSESSYLEQYF. DNA of the CDR3: TGCGCCAGCAGTGAGTCGTCGTACCTCGAGCAGTACTTC.

V and J are TRBV24-1 and TRBJ1-5, with D perhaps matching TRBD1 (6 bases). The CDR3 is 14 amino acids. Looked up from germline, CDR1 is KGHDR and CDR2 is SFDVKD. Trimming shortened V by 3 bases and J by 9 bases, and 14 bases separated the two germline ends. The CDR3 coding sequence is TGTGCCACCAGTGATACAGGGAACTTTCGGCCCCAGCATTTT. Translation: CATSDTGNFRPQHF.

This clonotype came up a few times. The chain links TRBV18 to TRBJ2-5; a possible D gene is TRBD1 (6 bases). Germline V gene lookup returns CDR1 KGHSH and CDR2 LQKENI. V was shortened by 3 bases and J by 5 bases, with 13 bases between the two germline ends. The CDR3 is made up of 14 amino acids. Here the CDR3 reads CASSPGQSLETQYF. In DNA form, the CDR3 reads TGTGCCAGCTCACCGGGACAATCCTTGGAGACCCAGTACTTC.

This clonotype appeared a few times. The chain joins TRBV6-5 to TRBJ2-5, with TRBD2 matching 10 bases. This CDR3 comprises 14 residues. Trimming took 4 bases from V and 4 from J; bases not matched to a gene: 3. Germline V CDR1 and CDR2: MNHEY, SVGAGI. CDR3 amino acids: CASSSSGGGETQYF. In DNA, the CDR3 is TGTGCCAGCAGTTCAAGCGGGGGGGGAGAGACCCAGTACTTC.

This clonotype is a singleton in its sample. The gene calls are TRBV3-1 and TRBJ1-1; TRBD1 might be the D (5 bases). Trimming took 1 base from V and 10 from J, leaving 13 bases between them. The CDR3 covers 13 residues. Germline values: CDR1 LGHDT, CDR2 YNNKEL (reference sequence). The DNA of the CDR3 is TGTGCCAGCAGCCAAGTGCGAGGGGCCGCAGCTTTCTTT. This encodes CASSQVRGAAAFF. The variable domain in full, completed from reference TRBV3-1 and TRBJ1-1, reads DTAVSQTPKYLVTQMGNDKSIKCEQNLGHDTMYWYKQDSKKFLKIMFSYNNKELIINETVPNRFSPKSPDKAHLNLHINSLELGDSAVYFCASSQVRGAAAFFGQGTRLTVV.

The chain couples TRBV20-1 to TRBJ1-1; D perhaps matches TRBD1 (5 bases). Trimming took 2 bases from V and 0 from J, leaving 10 bases between them. Germline values: CDR1 DFQATT, CDR2 SNEGSKA (reference sequence). The CDR3 has 14 residues. The CDR3 sequence: CSARLGAMNTEAFF. The CDR3 nucleotides read TGCAGTGCTAGACTTGGGGCCATGAACACTGAAGCTTTCTTT.

Ten or more counts support this clonotype. V and J are TRBV5-1 and TRBJ2-5, with D unclear. V gave up 1 base and J gave up 3 bases, with 13 bases separating them. CDR3 length: 15 amino acids. Germline V gives CDR1 SGHRS, CDR2 YFSETQ. This chain's CDR3 is CASSLLSRNEETQYF. Written as DNA, the CDR3 is TGCGCCAGCAGCTTGTTGTCGAGGAATGAAGAGACCCAGTACTTC.

This clonotype was found a few times. The CDR3 DNA follows: TGTGCCAGCAACCGGCTAGCGGGGGAGACCCAGTACTTC. Translated, it gives CASNRLAGETQYF. This chain joins TRBV12-3 or TRBV12-4 and TRBJ2-5; TRBD2 matches 9 bases. This CDR3 has 13 amino acids. With 7 bases clipped from V and 5 bases from J, the junction kept 5 bases outside the gene matches.

The rearrangement links TRBV7-2 to TRBJ2-2; D is perhaps TRBD1 or TRBD2 (6 bases each). Trimming took 5 bases from V and 4 from J, leaving 14 bases between them. CDR1 and CDR2 (germline): SGHTA, FQGNSA. This CDR3 is 15 amino acids long. The CDR3: CASSQEGVFTGELFF. CDR3 nucleotide sequence: TGTGCCAGCAGCCAGGAGGGGGTATTCACCGGGGAGCTGTTTTTT.

The chain carries TRBV4-3 and TRBJ2-1; D tentatively reads TRBD1 or TRBD2 (6 bases each). Trimming left V 0 bases short and J 15 bases short, with 15 bases between. The CDR3 totals 13 residues. Germline CDR1 is LGHNA and CDR2 is YSLEER. This chain's CDR3 is CASSQDRSEGVFF. The DNA of the CDR3 is TGCGCCAGCAGCCAAGATCGATCGGAGGGGGTGTTCTTC.

The rearrangement links TRBV7-9 to TRBJ2-5; 12 nucleotides agree with TRBD2. The ends lost 5 bases at V and 3 bases at J; junction bases unmatched: 7. The germline CDR1 and CDR2 sequences are SEHNR and FQNEAQ (reference sequence). The CDR3 extends over 16 amino acids. The CDR3 protein is CASSPRTSGEKETQYF. DNA for the CDR3: TGTGCCAGCAGCCCGCGGACTAGCGGGGAAAAAGAGACCCAGTACTTC.

A few counts support this clonotype. J is TRBJ2-3 and V is TRBV3-1; D is possibly TRBD2 (6 bases). V was shortened by 0 bases and J by 5 bases, with 27 bases between the two germline ends. The CDR3 covers 20 residues. From germline, CDR1 is LGHDT and CDR2 YNNKEL (reference sequence). CDR3 coding DNA: TGTGCCAGCAGCCAAGATCTCCGAATCTCTCCGGGGCGGGGCAGAGATACGCAGTATTTT. Translation: CASSQDLRISPGRGRDTQYF.